A selection of T cell receptor beta chains follows, all from one sample in a study of Graves' ophthalmopathy and Graves' hyperthyroidism. One entry per CDR3 protein, called by TCRdb with MiXCR from the multiplex PCR reads. The sample consists of 600,000 to 650,000 distinct CDR3 sequences, approximately 22% of them appearing once. Sequenced sample: peripheral blood. The receptors here all came from a woman aged 18 to 35 with stable Graves' hyperthyroidism. Some clones in this sample may be carry-over from other donors' samples. The conserved cysteine and the conserved F or W are not part of the CDR3 here. Fields, in order: J gene, V gene, CDR3 protein.

j_call: TRBJ1-1
v_call: TRBV25-1
cdr3_aa: ASSVGQDTEAF

j_call: TRBJ2-2
v_call: TRBV27
cdr3_aa: ASSWGAGRAAGELF

j_call: TRBJ1-6
v_call: TRBV7-2
cdr3_aa: ASSPGTGGSPLH

j_call: TRBJ1-2
v_call: TRBV12-3/TRBV12-4
cdr3_aa: ASSEANYGYT

j_call: TRBJ1-1
v_call: TRBV4-1
cdr3_aa: ASSQHAMTGNTEAF

j_call: TRBJ2-5
v_call: TRBV5-6
cdr3_aa: ASSSGQGGQTQY

j_call: TRBJ2-5
v_call: TRBV2
cdr3_aa: ASTYTGLAGVQETQY

j_call: TRBJ2-5
v_call: TRBV12-3/TRBV12-4
cdr3_aa: ASSPQDRGRETQY

j_call: TRBJ1-6
v_call: TRBV12-3/TRBV12-4
cdr3_aa: ASSHAWVRNSPLH

j_call: TRBJ2-7
v_call: TRBV20-1
cdr3_aa: SAGTSANRIPYEQY

j_call: TRBJ1-6
v_call: TRBV2
cdr3_aa: ASKGTVNSPLH

j_call: TRBJ1-1
v_call: TRBV29-1
cdr3_aa: SVGRQGMNTEAF

j_call: TRBJ2-7
v_call: TRBV13
cdr3_aa: ASSYLGQGAYEQY

j_call: TRBJ2-2
v_call: TRBV5-1
cdr3_aa: ASSPTSGGAFTGELF

j_call: TRBJ2-7
v_call: TRBV13
cdr3_aa: ASSAAADEQY

j_call: TRBJ2-7
v_call: TRBV30
cdr3_aa: AWRRLTYEQY

j_call: TRBJ1-6
v_call: TRBV20-1
cdr3_aa: SARVSQGNSPLH